Sequencing of this TCR beta chain was carried out in a study of vaccination effects on CD4 cells after COVID-19. General study findings and limits: Marked clonal contraction was seen late after vaccination (in both infection- and vaccine-induced clones). In healthy vaccinees, only 1 of 255 vaccine-induced clones cross-reacted with common cold coronaviruses.

Profiling relied on immunoSEQ multiplex PCR, and the TCRdb table lists in-frame clones only, not all of them. The data contain around 25,000 clones, 65% to 80% of them seen just once; the ten biggest clones take up 10%. Before sequencing took place, the ViraFEST assay used viral peptide pools to expand antigen-specific CD4+ T cells. Culturing for 10 to 11 days preceded CD4+ T cell isolation. None of these healthy vaccinees had been infected with SARS-CoV-2 before vaccination. For each well, roughly 2 million PBMC were cultured with about 10 IU/ml IL-2 and around 9 ug/ml peptides. CDR1 is SGHNT, CDR2 YYREEE, per germline (reference sequence). The CDR3 length is 14 residues. The trim removed 5 bases at V and 4 bases at J, leaving 7 bases unmatched. On this clone: Its antigen is currently unknown.

This sequence originates from a human donor who received a COVID-19 vaccine. The rearrangement joins TRBV5-4 to TRBJ1-2; 8 bases map to TRBD1. This specimen was CD4+ T cells from PBMCs cultured with HCoV-NL63 spike peptides, taken before COVID-19 vaccination. For the CDR3, the DNA is TGTGCCAGCAGTTCGGCGGACAGGGCCTATGGCTACACCTTC. As protein: CASSSADRAYGYTF.